This TCR beta chain was identified during a study of CD8+ T cells in alopecia areata (dated by TCRdb to the late 2010s). The study in broad terms: The treated patients, all with moderate-to-severe alopecia areata, were enrolled in an open-label pilot trial of oral tofacitinib given at 5 to 10 mg twice daily. Tofacitinib was administered for 6 to 18 months, and 6 months of follow-up off drug were then conducted to assess delayed response and recurrence. The SALT score, which quantifies the percentage of affected scalp surface area, was used to measure disease severity in treated patients. In both human patients and the C3H/HeJ mouse model, the study applied high-throughput TCRbeta sequencing to look at T cell clonal expansion in alopecia areata. Scalp tissue and sorted CD4+ and CD8+ peripheral blood T cells from patchy and totalis/universalis alopecia areata patients and from healthy controls were covered by human TCRbeta sequencing. Biopsies were taken from tofacitinib-treated patients at baseline and again at 4 and 24 weeks into treatment, and several of those patients also had a later scalp biopsy. Clonality in the scalp was compared among normal scalp (n=4), patchy alopecia areata scalp (n=8), and alopecia totalis/universalis scalp (n=8). RNA was obtained with the PAXgene miRNA kit for fixed scalp, the miRNeasy kit for PBMCs, and the RNeasy kit for mouse skin. Amplification of TCRbeta CDR3 regions was done by immunoSEQ multiplex PCR using 35 Vbeta forward primers and 13 Jbeta reverse primers. General findings and caveats noted by the study authors: Compared with normal scalp, lesional scalp had higher clonality and more expanded CD8+ clones, particularly in alopecia totalis/universalis, a pattern that suggests antigenic drive. Because the treated cohort was small and included a single nonresponder, larger studies are needed to assess links between baseline CD8+ expansion and response. TCR sequences shared between patients were less clear than in mice, possibly partly because of HLA diversity in the patient population. Unlike mouse skin, where gammadelta T cells dominate, normal human skin contains resident alphabeta T cells that get sequenced too, which complicates analysis of the scalp TCR repertoire. During tofacitinib treatment, many expanded lesional clones remained in scalp and blood, and this persistence may partly explain relapse after treatment is stopped. Tofacitinib significantly decreased scalp clonality and the number of expanded CD8+ clones among the top 100 scalp clones.

Library construction relied on the immunoSEQ multiplex PCR assay. For TCR sequencing, RNA was extracted from every sample and reverse transcribed into cDNA to serve as template. SuperScript III was used for first-strand cDNA synthesis, primed with a 2:1 mix of oligo-dT and random hexamers. A synthetic immune receptor repertoire was used to measure amplification bias, and any remaining bias was corrected computationally. The original pipeline was this. Raw reads were preprocessed to remove errors, and CDR3 was defined by IMGT conventions from the conserved cysteine to phenylalanine. Clonality was computed as 1 minus the Shannon entropy, with the entropy normalized by log2 of the number of productive unique TCRs. Whether each scalp clone was CD4 or CD8 was inferred by checking scalp TCRbeta sequences against the CD4 and CD8 repertoires from sorted blood. Held by TCRdb, this immuneACCESS table contains in-frame sequences only and omits some clones. Under half of the omission traces to an unresolved V gene where checked; the cause of the rest is unknown. V and J calls and clone size are those listed in that table; D and trimming were worked out from the DNA. The sample table holds 200,000 to 250,000 clones, of which 64% were seen once. The ten largest clones capture 4% to 5% of the sample.

A remark on this clone: The specificity of this receptor is unknown. Per-base quality was not reported, and no clone a single base away is much larger than it.

What this sample's time point label stands for: around 4 weeks on oral tofacitinib. The sample's treatment or condition, from its label and the paper: oral pan-JAK inhibitor, 5-10 mg twice daily. Lesional scalp punch biopsies and peripheral blood were collected from alopecia areata patients. PBMCs were isolated by density centrifugation and stained for CD3, CD4 and CD8, and CD4+ and CD8+ T cells were sorted on a FACSAria. Sequences were derived from CD4+ T cells sorted from blood, sampled at week 4, from a patient treated with tofacitinib. This TCR came from a human donor with alopecia areata.

The encoded CDR3 is CASSLTGGITDTQYF. The DNA sequence is as follows: TGCGCCAGCAGCTTGACAGGGGGCATCACAGATACGCAGTATTTT. The chain employs TRBV5-1 and TRBJ2-3; 9 bases in the middle match TRBD1. Spanning cysteine to phenylalanine, the CDR3 consists of 15 amino acids. CDR3 DNA is the only sequence kept; it has 45 bases, read in frame from the first base. Trimming removed 1 base from V and 2 bases from J; the gene matches leave 2 bases unexplained. The germline V gene sets CDR1 to SGHRS and CDR2 to YFSETQ.